One and the same sample provided the 16 T cell receptor beta chains below, sequenced in a study of T cell responses to AZD1222 COVID-19 vaccine. This table comes from immunoSEQ multiplex PCR, and its TCRdb copy is limited to in-frame clones, with some not included. This sample has approximately 150,000 clones, with around 94% found just once. The specimen comprised peripheral blood, sampled 28 days after the second AZD1222 dose. The receptors here all came from an adult who received the AZD1222 COVID-19 vaccine.

The CDR3 DNA sequence: TGTGCCAGCAGTGAAAGTCTTGGGATGCGGACAGGGGATGGCTACACCTTC. Protein sequence: CASSESLGMRTGDGYTF. The V and J genes are TRBV2 and TRBJ1-2, with 9 bases aligning to TRBD1. The J segment lost 6 bases and the V segment lost 2 bases, leaving 13 bases of the junction unmatched. Germline CDR1 reads SNHLY; CDR2 reads FYNNEI. The CDR3 contains 17 residues.

The chain has TRBV7-6 and TRBJ2-7; 9 nucleotides agree with TRBD1. Trimming at V came to 1 base and at J to 2 bases, leaving 3 bases not matched to a gene. CDR3 length equals 15 residues. Germline assignment: CDR1 SGHVS and CDR2 FNYEAQ. The DNA of the CDR3 is TGTGCCAGCAGCTTAGGTGGGACAGGGACCTACGAGCAGTACTTC. It specifies CASSLGGTGTYEQYF.

The chain employs TRBV11-2 and TRBJ1-2; 8 bases align to TRBD1. The V gene end was trimmed by 4 bases and the J gene end by 7 bases; junction bases not matched to a gene: 2. CDR3 length equals 12 residues. The germline gives CDR1 SGHAT, CDR2 FQNNGV. The CDR3 nucleotides read TGTGCCAGCAGCTCTCAGGGGGCTGGCTACACCTTC. This codes for CASSSQGAGYTF.

This chain connects TRBV11-2 to TRBJ2-1; D may correspond to TRBD1 or TRBD2 (5 bases each). CDR1 is SGHAT and CDR2 is FQNNGV in the germline V gene. This CDR3 is 16 amino acids long. The ends were cut back, 7 bases at V and 4 bases at J, with 20 bases in the middle. Written as DNA, the CDR3 is TGTGCCAGCACAGATCCCCGGGGCCGAAAGTACAATGAGCAGTTCTTC. Translated: CASTDPRGRKYNEQFF.

V and J are TRBV27 and TRBJ2-1; D tentatively fits TRBD1 or TRBD2 (5 bases each). CDR1 and CDR2 from the germline V gene are MNHEY and SMNVEV (reference sequence). V shed 10 bases and J shed 4 bases, with 11 bases lying between them. This CDR3 contains 12 residues. CDR3 coding DNA: TGTGCCACCCGTGGGGGTTACAATGAGCAGTTCTTC. Its protein is CATRGGYNEQFF.

The chain couples TRBV5-6 to TRBJ1-3; D is unclear. The germline V and J ends were trimmed by 1 base and 10 bases, with 21 bases remaining between them. Germline CDR1 SGHDT, CDR2 YYEEEE. This CDR3 region has 16 residues. CDR3 nucleotides: TGTGCCAGCAGCTTGAAGTGGAAGGGTACGGTTGGAACCATATATTTT. It codes for CASSLKWKGTVGTIYF.

V and J are TRBV7-8 and TRBJ2-1; no clear D gene. CDR3 size: 17 residues. Germline V gene lookup returns CDR1 SGHVS and CDR2 FQNEAQ. V lost 0 bases to trimming and J lost 1 base, with 13 bases between them. The CDR3 DNA sequence: TGTGCCAGCAGCTTAGCTTTAGACCCCAGATCCTACAATGAGCAGTTCTTC. Protein: CASSLALDPRSYNEQFF.

By share, this clone counts as medium-sized. The chain joins TRBV20-1 to TRBJ2-7, with 9 nucleotides matching TRBD2. This CDR3 has 14 residues. CDR1 is DFQATT, CDR2 SNEGSKA, per germline (reference sequence). Trimming removed 3 bases from V and 0 bases from J; junction bases left unmatched: 3. Here the CDR3 DNA reads TGCAGTGCTAGTAGCGGGAGCTTCTCCTACGAGCAGTACTTC. It codes for CSASSGSFSYEQYF.

The J gene is TRBJ2-7, the V gene TRBV5-1; 8 bases align to TRBD2. Germline V gene data show CDR1 as SGHRS and CDR2 as YFSETQ. The CDR3 extends over 13 amino acids. The trim removed 5 bases at V and 9 bases at J, leaving 10 bases unmatched. This chain's CDR3 is CASSGAGDVLQYF. The CDR3 region has the DNA TGCGCCAGCAGTGGAGCGGGAGACGTTTTGCAGTACTTC.

This rearrangement joins TRBV4-1 to TRBJ2-4; perhaps TRBD2 as D (5 bases). This CDR3 spans 15 amino acids. The V gene's germline CDR1 is MGHRA and CDR2 YSYEKL. The V end was cut by 0 bases, the J end by 2 bases, with 8 bases between. This chain's CDR3 is CASSQERGSKNIQYF. CDR3 in DNA: TGCGCCAGCAGCCAAGAACGGGGTTCCAAAAACATTCAGTACTTC.

This clone showed up just a few times. V usage is TRBV28 and J usage is TRBJ2-5; TRBD2 agrees at 10 bases. Germline V gives CDR1 MDHEN, CDR2 SYDVKM. Germline trimming cut 4 bases from V and 4 bases from J; bases unmatched to any gene: 12. There are 17 residues in the CDR3. The CDR3 is CASSSPPGAGGGETQYF. CDR3 bases: TGTGCCAGCAGTTCGCCCCCGGGAGCGGGAGGGGGAGAGACCCAGTACTTC.

Concerning this clone itself: The sample holds other DNA sequences that translate to the same CDR3. V gene TRBV30 combines with J gene TRBJ1-1, with D hard to call. The germline V gene has CDR1 GTSNPN and CDR2 SVGIG (reference sequence). This CDR3 has 13 amino acids. The germline V and J ends were trimmed by 0 bases and 1 base, with 6 bases remaining between them. The CDR3 DNA follows: TGTGCCTGGAGTGTTCGGGGGAACACTGAAGCTTTCTTT. Protein product: CAWSVRGNTEAFF.

The V gene is TRBV5-4, the J gene TRBJ2-3; D ambiguous. CDR3 length equals 16 residues. The germline gives CDR1 SGHNT, CDR2 YYREEE (reference sequence). Trimming removed 3 bases from V and 2 bases from J, with 16 bases in between. CDR3 protein: CASSSLDEWLTDTQYF. In nucleotides, the CDR3 is TGTGCCAGCAGCTCCTTGGATGAGTGGCTCACAGATACGCAGTATTTT.

The rearrangement uses TRBV2 and TRBJ1-4, with 10 bases aligning to TRBD1. Germline lookup yields CDR1 SNHLY and CDR2 FYNNEI. The V gene end was trimmed by 5 bases and the J gene end by 9 bases; junction bases not matched to a gene: 9. The CDR3 totals 15 residues. This CDR3 is CASSPPGTGAKKLFF. The DNA for the CDR3 is TGTGCCAGCAGTCCGCCCGGGACAGGGGCAAAAAAACTGTTTTTT.

V and J are TRBV7-2 and TRBJ2-7; maybe TRBD1 (5 bases). The CDR3 contains 14 residues. Germline V lookup: CDR1 SGHTA, CDR2 FQGNSA. Trimming shortened V by 3 bases and J by 3 bases, and 12 bases separated the two germline ends. The CDR3: CASSLGLGRYEQYF. The CDR3 coding sequence is TGTGCCAGCAGCTTGGGGCTGGGCCGCTACGAGCAGTACTTC.

V and J are TRBV6-1 and TRBJ1-5; 10 nucleotides align to TRBD1. J was trimmed by 6 bases and V by 1 base; bases with no gene match: 3. The CDR3 length is 15 residues. Germline lookup yields CDR1 MNHNS and CDR2 SASEGT. The CDR3 is CASSEGTGGLQPQHF. In nucleotides, the CDR3 is TGTGCCAGCAGTGAAGGGACAGGGGGTCTTCAGCCCCAGCATTTT.